This T cell receptor beta chain comes out of a study of regulatory T cells in long-lasting Graves disease. The V segment lost 6 bases and the J segment 9 bases; nucleotides outside the gene matches: 12. Per germline, CDR1 MNHEY and CDR2 SVGEGT. There are 15 residues in the CDR3. There are many counts of this clonotype. Antigen: not known. Relying on iRepertoire HTBI primers and Arm-PCR of CDR3 regions, the team built TCR beta libraries. MiXCR, applied by TCRdb to the multiplex PCR reads, yields one record per CDR3 protein. The table lists about 440,000 distinct CDR3 sequences, 16% of them singletons, with about 25% in the top ten. Time point here: newly diagnosed GD, antithyroid drugs for less than 3 months. Researchers made the TCR library from RNA that was extracted from PBMCs. Study outcomes and limitations: Among persistent patients, a larger number of public clonotypes were shared (about 3,000) than among newly diagnosed patients (just over 950). Less diverse TCR repertoires were seen in persistent Graves' patients than in newly diagnosed ones.

Separately, the same data were catalogued under a study of T cells in Graves' hyperthyroidism and ophthalmopathy. This second study notes: Stable Graves' hyperthyroidism meant no ophthalmopathy progression within 18 months. Ophthalmopathy was told apart from stable hyperthyroidism by a 13 V-J model.

The clonotype originates from a woman in her late teens or twenties with Graves disease. This specimen was peripheral blood mononuclear cells (PBMCs), taken at new diagnosis, from a patient treated with antithyroid drugs. This chain links TRBV6-2 or TRBV6-3 with TRBJ2-1; 9 positions match TRBD1. The CDR3 spells CASSPDRGFLGEQFF. The CDR3 coding sequence is TGTGCCAGCAGCCCCGACAGGGGGTTTCTCGGTGAGCAGTTCTTC.